This TCR beta chain derives from a study of CD8 T cells in ankylosing spondylitis. This clonotype appeared a few times. The antigen remains undetermined. Construction of TCR beta libraries was performed using quantitative 5'-RACE with molecular barcodes. TCRdb recomputed calls from the 5' RACE reads with MiXCR, one row per CDR3 protein. The data contain roughly 670,000 distinct CDR3 sequences, 19% of them seen just once; the ten biggest clones take up around a fifth. This CDR3 has 16 amino acids. Trimming cost V 7 bases and J 3 bases; bases outside gene matches: 15. Per the germline V gene, CDR1 is MDHEN and CDR2 is SYDVKM. Broader study findings: Made up of roughly 8 highly homologous variants, a TCR beta motif appeared characteristic of ankylosing spondylitis blood.

This TCR was sampled from a male donor with ankylosing spondylitis. Input material: blood, either unsorted or a sorted T cell fraction (not recorded which). The chain employs TRBV28 and TRBJ2-7; the match to TRBD1 covers 7 bases. The CDR3 sequence is CASTIEGAAPIYEQYF. In nucleotides, the CDR3 is TGTGCCAGCACTATTGAGGGGGCGGCCCCCATCTACGAGCAGTACTTC. Full variable domain (missing parts from reference TRBV28 and TRBJ2-7): DVKVTQSSRYLVKRTGEKVFLECVQDMDHENMFWYRQDPGLGLRLIYFSYDVKMKEKGDIPEGYSVSREKKERFSLILESASTNQTSMYLCASTIEGAAPIYEQYFGPGTRLTVT.